The 12 T cell receptor beta chains listed next were all sequenced from one sample in a study of CD8+CD57+ T cells in acquired aplastic anemia. Sequencing was done on patients that had shown CD8+CD57+ cell expansion by flow cytometry. The template for TCR beta VDJ and CDR3 sequence profiling was genomic DNA. Each CDR3 protein is one row after TCRdb ran MiXCR on the reads. The sample consists of around 160,000 distinct CDR3 sequences, around half of them appearing once. The specimen was sorted CD4+, CD8+, or CD8+CD57+ T cells (not recorded which) from PBMCs. All receptors derive from a human donor with aplastic anemia.

This clonotype was seen a few times. This rearrangement joins TRBV20-1 to TRBJ2-5; the match to TRBD2 covers 7 bases. The J segment lost 9 bases and the V segment lost 3 bases, leaving 10 bases of the junction unmatched. The V gene's germline CDR1 is DFQATT and CDR2 SNEGSKA (reference sequence). The CDR3 extends over 13 amino acids. The CDR3 sequence: CSASSHRAGAQYF. CDR3 sequence (DNA): TGCAGTGCTAGTTCTCACCGGGCGGGGGCCCAGTACTTC.

In its sample, this clonotype was seen many times. This chain uses TRBV5-4 with TRBJ1-4; D is perhaps TRBD1 (6 bases). CDR1 SGHNT and CDR2 YYREEE come from the germline V gene (reference sequence). V was shortened by 2 bases and J by 0 bases, with 14 bases between the two germline ends. The CDR3 is 17 amino acids. CDR3 sequence: CASSFGTLAATNEKLFF. The CDR3 bases are TGTGCCAGCAGCTTCGGGACACTAGCCGCAACTAATGAAAAACTGTTTTTT.

The V call is TRBV20-1, the J call TRBJ1-4; 7 bases match TRBD1. The CDR3 contains 12 residues. Germline CDR1 DFQATT, CDR2 SNEGSKA (reference sequence). After removal of 5 bases from V and 8 bases from J, the junction contained 5 bases not matched to a gene. CDR3 residues: CSARTGDEKLFF. Here the CDR3 DNA reads TGCAGTGCTCGAACAGGGGACGAAAAACTGTTTTTT.

The chain is built from TRBV10-3 and TRBJ1-5; 7 nucleotides agree with TRBD1. Germline-derived CDR1 and CDR2 are ENHRY and SYGVKD. V lost 10 bases to trimming and J lost 4 bases; unmatched junction nucleotides: 16. The CDR3 has 16 amino acids. The CDR3, as DNA: TGTGCCACCTCAGTTAATAAGGGGGCGAGGAATCAGCCCCAGCATTTT. Its protein product is CATSVNKGARNQPQHF.

A note on this clonotype: A read error is possible here, since a much larger clone lies one base away. The chain couples TRBV6-1 to TRBJ1-1, with D uncertain. Trimming took 8 bases from V and 1 from J, leaving 5 bases between them. The germline gives CDR1 MNHNS, CDR2 SASEGT. The CDR3 is 11 residues long. CDR3 region: CASGQNTEAFF. CDR3 nucleotide sequence: TGTGCCAGCGGCCAGAACACTGAAGCTTTCTTT.

This clonotype showed up many times. V is TRBV20-1 and J is TRBJ1-4; TRBD1 matches 7 bases. CDR1 DFQATT and CDR2 SNEGSKA come from the germline V gene (reference sequence). V was pared by 3 bases and J by 5 bases, with 6 bases of the junction left unmatched. The CDR3 is 14 amino acids. CDR3 residues: CSARGGTENEKLFF. The CDR3 DNA reads TGCAGTGCTAGGGGGGGGACAGAAAATGAAAAACTGTTTTTT.

This clonotype was observed a handful of times. Given a much more abundant clone one base away, this may be a read error. The gene calls are TRBV7-4 and TRBJ2-7; 13 bases line up with TRBD2. Germline V lookup: CDR1 SGHVT, CDR2 SQSDAQ. This CDR3 is built from 16 residues. CDR3 coding DNA: TGCGCCGGCAGCTTGGCCGGGACTAGCGGGACCCACGAGCAGTACTTC. Protein: CAGSLAGTSGTHEQYF.

This clonotype was recorded at least ten times. The rearrangement uses TRBV7-2 and TRBJ2-5; D uncertain. CDR1 is SGHTA, CDR2 FQGNSA, per germline. This CDR3 is 14 amino acids long. Trimming removed 1 base at V and 1 base at J, with 7 bases between. Here the CDR3 reads CASSLGGTQETQYF. CDR3 coding DNA: TGTGCCAGCAGCTTAGGCGGTACCCAAGAGACCCAGTACTTC.

This rearrangement joins TRBV2 to TRBJ1-2, with TRBD1 as a possible D gene (6 bases). CDR3 size: 14 residues. Germline-derived CDR1 and CDR2 are SNHLY and FYNNEI. Trimming pared 3 bases from V and 7 bases from J, leaving 15 bases between. CDR3 nucleotides: TGTGCCAGCAGTGAGGCGGCAGGGGCAGGTGGCTACACCTTC. Protein: CASSEAAGAGGYTF.

The chain links TRBV9 to TRBJ1-6; a weak D match, TRBD1 (6 bases). V lost 4 bases to trimming and J lost 9 bases, with 20 bases between them. Germline CDR1 and CDR2: SGDLS and YYNGEE. CDR3 size: 16 residues. The CDR3 spells CASSWMTETGTSPLHF. CDR3 in DNA: TGTGCCAGCAGCTGGATGACCGAGACAGGCACTTCACCCCTCCACTTT.

This clonotype was detected ten times or more. The CDR3 region is CASSLAGREEQPQHF. The CDR3 DNA follows: TGCGCCAGCAGCTTGGCTGGCCGGGAGGAGCAGCCCCAGCATTTT. The chain combines TRBV5-1 with TRBJ1-5; D not certain. CDR3 size: 15 residues. In germline, CDR1 is SGHRS, CDR2 YFSETQ. The V and J ends lost 0 bases and 7 bases respectively, with 14 bases between them.

This chain joins TRBV25-1 and TRBJ2-5; D gene ambiguous. The V gene lost 8 bases and the J gene lost 5 bases, with 9 bases spanning the gap. Germline V gene data show CDR1 as MGHDK and CDR2 as SYGVNS. The CDR3 is 11 residues long. The CDR3 sequence: CASGFRETQYF. DNA for the CDR3: TGTGCCAGCGGGTTTCGGGAGACCCAGTACTTC. The full variable domain, its missing parts supplied by reference TRBV25-1 and TRBJ2-5, is EADIYQTPRYLVIGTGKKITLECSQTMGHDKMYWYQQDPGMELHLIHYSYGVNSTEKGDLSSESTVSRIRTEHFPLTLESARPSHTSQYLCASGFRETQYFGPGTRLLVL.